These 23 T cell receptor beta chains came from one sample sequenced in a study of T cells in Graves' hyperthyroidism and ophthalmopathy. Researchers amplified the TCR beta CDR3 regions from RNA transcripts. Using the HTBI primer set, a first-round RT-PCR was run on the TCR CDR3. TCRdb used MiXCR to reprocess the multiplex PCR reads, holding one entry per CDR3 protein. The data hold 380,000 or so distinct CDR3 sequences, with approximately 14% observed a single time. The sequenced material came from blood. The receptors originated from a woman aged 25 to 39 with Graves' hyperthyroidism.

The J gene is TRBJ1-2, the V gene TRBV18; maybe TRBD1 (6 bases). The germline CDR1 and CDR2 sequences are KGHSH and LQKENI. Trimming took off 0 bases at V and 4 bases at J, with 15 bases between the two ends. The CDR3 has 16 amino acids. The CDR3 DNA reads TGTGCCAGCTCACCACCGGAAAGGACAGTACCCTATGGCTACACCTTC. It is translated as CASSPPERTVPYGYTF. Looking up the rest from reference TRBV18 and TRBJ1-2 gives the full variable domain: NAGVMQNPRHLVRRRGQEARLRCSPMKGHSHVYWYRQLPEEGLKFMVYLQKENIIDESGMPKERFSAEFPKEGPSILRIQQVVRGDSAAYFCASSPPERTVPYGYTFGSGTRLTVV.

In this sample, this clonotype turned up many times. This sequence joins TRBV6-9 and TRBJ1-2, with D hard to call. V was pared by 6 bases and J by 13 bases, with 12 bases between. The CDR3 spans 10 residues. Germline lookup yields CDR1 MNHGY and CDR2 SVAAGI. The CDR3 DNA is TGTGCCAGCAGCCTTCTTTCGTGCACCTTC. It yields the protein CASSLLSCTF.

This clonotype was found a few times. The chain joins TRBV28 to TRBJ2-7, with D possibly being TRBD1 or TRBD2 (5 bases each). V was trimmed by 3 bases and J by 0 bases, leaving 9 bases between them. This CDR3 is built from 14 residues. Germline CDR1 reads MDHEN; CDR2 reads SYDVKM. Here the CDR3 DNA reads TGTGCCAGCAGTTTGAGGGGAGTCTCCTACGAGCAGTACTTC. Its translation: CASSLRGVSYEQYF.

This clonotype occurred a few times. This chain links TRBV20-1 with TRBJ2-7; D remains unclear. The CDR3 is 12 residues long. Trimming pared 6 bases from V and 2 bases from J, leaving 11 bases between. Per germline, CDR1 DFQATT and CDR2 SNEGSKA (reference sequence). CDR3 sequence (DNA): TGCAGTGCACTCCGACCCCCCTACGAGCAGTACTTC. It translates to CSALRPPYEQYF.

This clonotype was seen ten or more times. The V call is TRBV6-2 or TRBV6-3, the J call TRBJ1-5, with a tentative D call TRBD1 (5 bases). In germline, CDR1 is MNHEY, CDR2 SVGEGT. Trimming removed 6 bases at V and 2 bases at J, with 11 bases between. The CDR3 extends over 14 amino acids. The CDR3 DNA is TGTGCCAGCAGCCGGGCGGGACGCAATCAGCCCCAGCATTTT. Translated: CASSRAGRNQPQHF.

The chain has TRBV5-6 and TRBJ2-1; no clear D. This CDR3 contains 15 residues. Trimming took 0 bases from V and 0 from J, leaving 7 bases between them. The germline gives CDR1 SGHDT, CDR2 YYEEEE. The CDR3 region is CASSLALYSYNEQFF. The CDR3 DNA sequence: TGTGCCAGCAGCTTGGCGCTCTACTCCTACAATGAGCAGTTCTTC.

This clonotype occurred many times. This chain connects TRBV20-1 to TRBJ1-6, with 7 bases aligning to TRBD1. The CDR3 loop spans 14 amino acids. Unmatched junction bases numbered 7, after V lost 4 bases and J lost 7 bases. The germline V gene encodes CDR1 DFQATT and CDR2 SNEGSKA (reference sequence). The CDR3 DNA is TGCAGTGCTACTCCCGGGACAGCGAATTCACCCCTCCACTTT. Translation gives CSATPGTANSPLHF.

This clonotype was observed at least ten times. The chain is built from TRBV5-4 and TRBJ2-7, with 9 bases aligning to TRBD2. CDR1 is SGHNT and CDR2 is YYREEE in the germline V gene (reference sequence). J was trimmed by 6 bases and V by 0 bases; bases with no gene match: 10. This CDR3 has 16 residues. CDR3 sequence: CASSLGAGQTSGEQYF. The CDR3 DNA reads as TGTGCCAGCAGCTTGGGGGCAGGGCAGACTAGCGGCGAGCAGTACTTC. The full variable domain, completed using reference TRBV5-4 and TRBJ2-7, is ETGVTQSPTHLIKTRGQQVTLRCSSQSGHNTVSWYQQALGQGPQFIFQYYREEENGRGNFPPRFSGLQFPNYSSELNVNALELDDSALYLCASSLGAGQTSGEQYFGPGTRLTVT.

This clonotype was observed at least ten times. The gene calls are TRBV2 and TRBJ2-1; 14 bases match TRBD2. V was pared by 6 bases and J by 7 bases, with 5 bases of the junction left unmatched. Germline V lookup: CDR1 SNHLY, CDR2 FYNNEI. The CDR3 contains 15 residues. In DNA, the CDR3 is TGTGCCAGCAGCTTCGGGACTAGCGGGAGTAATGAGCAGTTCTTC. Residues: CASSFGTSGSNEQFF.

V usage is TRBV5-1 and J usage is TRBJ1-3; D remains unclear. Germline assignment: CDR1 SGHRS and CDR2 YFSETQ. Trimming removed 4 bases from V and 7 bases from J, with 12 bases in between. The CDR3 spans 13 residues. CDR3 DNA sequence: TGCGCCAGCAGCCCTTTAAGTGGGAACACCATATATTTT. It translates to CASSPLSGNTIYF.

This clonotype was seen repeatedly, ten times or more. The V call is TRBV28, the J call TRBJ2-4, with D possibly being TRBD2 (5 bases). The CDR3 is made up of 13 amino acids. V lost 7 bases, J lost 4 bases, and 11 bases lay in between. The germline CDR1 and CDR2 sequences are MDHEN and SYDVKM. DNA for the CDR3: TGTGCCAGCATACCCTCGGGGAAAAACATTCAGTACTTC. Its translation is CASIPSGKNIQYF.

The chain links TRBV20-1 to TRBJ2-1; 8 positions agree with TRBD2. This CDR3 contains 13 residues. V dropped 2 bases and J dropped 10; count of bases not matched to a gene: 7. CDR1 and CDR2 from the germline V gene are DFQATT and SNEGSKA (reference sequence). This CDR3 is CSARLAGFREQFF. CDR3 nucleotide sequence: TGCAGTGCTAGACTAGCGGGCTTTAGGGAGCAGTTCTTC.

This clonotype was found a few times. The gene calls are TRBV27 and TRBJ2-6, with a possible D match to TRBD2 (6 bases). V lost 7 bases and J 2 bases, leaving 18 bases between the germline ends. The germline V gene encodes CDR1 MNHEY and CDR2 SMNVEV (reference sequence). The CDR3 covers 17 residues. CDR3 in amino acids: CASIREFRPAGANVLTF. The CDR3 DNA reads TGTGCCAGCATCCGGGAGTTTCGTCCTGCTGGGGCCAACGTCCTGACTTTC.

V and J are TRBV19 and TRBJ2-1, with TRBD2 identical over 7 bases. Trimming at V came to 5 bases and at J to 10 bases, leaving 14 bases not matched to a gene. CDR1 and CDR2 from the germline V gene are LNHDA and SQIVND (reference sequence). The CDR3 is 15 residues long. As DNA, the CDR3 is TGTGCCAGTAGTGGGGTACCGTGGGGGGGGGTCGAGCAGTTCTTC. This codes for CASSGVPWGGVEQFF. The variable domain in full, completed from reference TRBV19 and TRBJ2-1, reads DGGITQSPKYLFRKEGQNVTLSCEQNLNHDAMYWYRQDPGQGLRLIYYSQIVNDFQKGDIAEGYSVSREKKESFPLTVTSAQKNPTAFYLCASSGVPWGGVEQFFGPGTRLTVL.

This clonotype turned up a few times. The chain couples TRBV20-1 to TRBJ1-3; D is ambiguous. Trimming took 4 bases from V and 2 from J, leaving 3 bases between them. The germline gives CDR1 DFQATT, CDR2 SNEGSKA (reference sequence). This CDR3 spans 11 amino acids. CDR3 residues: CSAKPGNTIYF. CDR3 nucleotide sequence: TGCAGTGCTAAACCTGGAAACACCATATATTTT.

This clonotype occurred many times. The J gene is TRBJ2-1, the V gene TRBV6-2 or TRBV6-3, with TRBD1 as a possible D gene (6 bases). This CDR3 has 15 residues. Trimming removed 4 bases from V and 0 bases from J, with 10 bases in between. Germline assignment: CDR1 MNHEY and CDR2 SVGEGT. This CDR3 reads CASSFGTSSYNEQFF. In DNA form, the CDR3 reads TGTGCCAGCAGTTTCGGGACATCCTCCTACAATGAGCAGTTCTTC.

V is TRBV9 and J is TRBJ1-3, with a tentative D call TRBD1 (5 bases). Trimming pared 3 bases from V and 4 bases from J, leaving 17 bases between. Germline values: CDR1 SGDLS, CDR2 YYNGEE. The CDR3 is made up of 16 amino acids. The chain's CDR3 is CASSGGRQGGGNTIYF. In DNA form, the CDR3 reads TGTGCCAGCAGCGGGGGACGACAAGGCGGGGGAAACACCATATATTTT.

This clonotype was seen a few times. The chain uses TRBV19 and TRBJ2-5, with 11 bases identical to TRBD2. The CDR3 length is 16 residues. V was clipped by 7 bases and J by 1 base; unmatched bases: 8. CDR1 and CDR2 from the germline V gene are LNHDA and SQIVND (reference sequence). CDR3 sequence (DNA): TGTGCCAGTAAACCTGGGACTAGCGGTTCCCAAGAGACCCAGTACTTC. Its protein product is CASKPGTSGSQETQYF.

This clonotype showed up just a few times. The chain joins TRBV20-1 to TRBJ2-3, with D unresolved. The CDR3 covers 13 residues. Trimming took off 7 bases at V and 1 base at J, with 12 bases between the two ends. The germline gives CDR1 DFQATT, CDR2 SNEGSKA (reference sequence). The CDR3 here is CSEVMSGTDTQYF. For the CDR3, the DNA is TGCAGTGAAGTAATGAGCGGCACAGATACGCAGTATTTT.

Comment on this clonotype: This is likely a read error, given that the CDR3 carries no conserved phenylalanine or tryptophan at its end. The CDR3 is CASSHPIGGNYGYTL. The CDR3 DNA is TGCGCCAGCAGCCACCCTATCGGGGGGAACTATGGCTACACCCTC. The chain has TRBV4-1 and TRBJ1-2, with D possibly being TRBD1 (5 bases). CDR1 and CDR2 from the germline V gene are MGHRA and YSYEKL. Trimming took 3 bases from V and 2 from J, leaving 13 bases between them. The CDR3 covers 15 residues.

This clonotype was seen a handful of times. This sequence joins TRBV5-4 and TRBJ2-1; the match to TRBD2 covers 8 bases. This CDR3 is built from 14 residues. Germline V lookup: CDR1 SGHNT, CDR2 YYREEE (reference sequence). Trimming cost V 4 bases and J 10 bases; bases outside gene matches: 10. The DNA of the CDR3 is TGTGCCAGCAGCAGGGAGAGACTAGCGCGAGAGCAGTTCTTC. It specifies CASSRERLAREQFF.

CDR3 region: CASSPQRNEQFF. CDR3 DNA: TGTGCCAGCTCACCACAGCGGAATGAGCAGTTCTTC. This rearrangement joins TRBV18 to TRBJ2-1; D is possibly TRBD2 (5 bases). The CDR3 totals 12 residues. In germline, CDR1 is KGHSH, CDR2 LQKENI. The V and J ends lost 1 base and 7 bases respectively, with 5 bases between them.

This clonotype was found many times. The V gene is TRBV27, the J gene TRBJ2-6, with D possibly being TRBD2 (7 bases). V was cut by 6 bases and J by 2 bases, with 11 bases left in between. This CDR3 region has 15 residues. From germline, CDR1 is MNHEY and CDR2 SMNVEV (reference sequence). DNA of the CDR3: TGTGCCAGCAGCCGAGGGGGGGCTGGGGCCAACGTCCTGACTTTC. Translating gives CASSRGGAGANVLTF.